Each of the 2 T cell receptor beta chains below was sequenced from the same sample in a study of blood T cell repertoires in COVID-19. Method: immunoSEQ multiplex PCR; TCRdb's copy keeps in-frame clones and lacks some. Of more than 100,000 clones detected, less than 90% appear once; the ten largest clones hold 12%. Sequencing was performed on peripheral blood. Receptors were obtained from a woman in her twenties or thirties who had recovered from COVID-19.

This chain joins TRBV15 and TRBJ2-7; D perhaps matches TRBD1 (5 bases). Trimming cost V 3 bases and J 2 bases, with 8 bases left between them. The CDR3 is 13 residues long. CDR1 is LNHNV, CDR2 YYDKDF, per germline (reference sequence). This CDR3 reads CATSSSGPYEQYF. The CDR3 DNA reads TGTGCCACCAGCAGTTCAGGGCCCTACGAGCAGTACTTC.

The chain couples TRBV30 to TRBJ2-7; maybe TRBD1 (5 bases). The germline gives CDR1 GTSNPN, CDR2 SVGIG (reference sequence). The CDR3 covers 14 residues. The V end lost 4 bases, the J end lost 3 bases, and 16 bases lay between the germline ends. The CDR3 region is CAWTVTETNYEQYF. The CDR3 nucleotides read TGTGCCTGGACGGTGACAGAGACAAACTACGAGCAGTACTTC.